What follows is one T cell receptor beta chain and its context. With 60 Vbeta and 13 Jbeta primers, the PCR was carried out. Generated by immunoSEQ multiplex PCR, the TCRdb table keeps only in-frame clones and is missing some. The table records some 140,000 clones, around 79% of them present only once. This entry comes from a study of cytomegalovirus exposure and HLA in healthy donors. V was trimmed by 3 bases and J by 0 bases, leaving 16 bases between them. CDR3 length equals 16 residues. The germline CDR1 and CDR2 sequences are SGHDT and YYEEEE. The V and J genes are TRBV5-6 and TRBJ2-7; TRBD2 is a possible D gene (5 bases). This TCR was sampled from a woman aged 45-65 years in good health and CMV-seropositive. Specimen: PBMCs. The CDR3: CASSWARGSSSYEQYF. CDR3 coding DNA: TGTGCCAGCAGCTGGGCACGGGGAAGTAGCTCCTACGAGCAGTACTTC.